The present T cell receptor (beta chain) was sequenced within a study of T cell repertoires in cytomegalovirus infection. MiXCR was run by TCRdb on the reads, yielding one entry per CDR3 protein. The sample yields approximately 340,000 distinct CDR3 sequences, 29% seen once. V trimming: 6 bases; J trimming: 4 bases; junction bases outside the gene matches: 5. Germline CDR1 and CDR2: MDHEN and SYDVKM. The CDR3 extends over 14 amino acids. A few counts support this clonotype. Its matching antigen is unknown. The chain is built from TRBV28 and TRBJ1-2; 10 nucleotides match TRBD1. The input for sequencing was cultured PBMCs, taken from culture after CMV antigen stimulation. The TCR was taken from a human donor in good health (CMV status not recorded). Some clones in this sample may be carry-over from other donors' samples. The CDR3 region is CASRRTGGSYGYTF. CDR3 DNA: TGTGCCAGCAGAAGGACAGGGGGGAGCTATGGCTACACCTTC.